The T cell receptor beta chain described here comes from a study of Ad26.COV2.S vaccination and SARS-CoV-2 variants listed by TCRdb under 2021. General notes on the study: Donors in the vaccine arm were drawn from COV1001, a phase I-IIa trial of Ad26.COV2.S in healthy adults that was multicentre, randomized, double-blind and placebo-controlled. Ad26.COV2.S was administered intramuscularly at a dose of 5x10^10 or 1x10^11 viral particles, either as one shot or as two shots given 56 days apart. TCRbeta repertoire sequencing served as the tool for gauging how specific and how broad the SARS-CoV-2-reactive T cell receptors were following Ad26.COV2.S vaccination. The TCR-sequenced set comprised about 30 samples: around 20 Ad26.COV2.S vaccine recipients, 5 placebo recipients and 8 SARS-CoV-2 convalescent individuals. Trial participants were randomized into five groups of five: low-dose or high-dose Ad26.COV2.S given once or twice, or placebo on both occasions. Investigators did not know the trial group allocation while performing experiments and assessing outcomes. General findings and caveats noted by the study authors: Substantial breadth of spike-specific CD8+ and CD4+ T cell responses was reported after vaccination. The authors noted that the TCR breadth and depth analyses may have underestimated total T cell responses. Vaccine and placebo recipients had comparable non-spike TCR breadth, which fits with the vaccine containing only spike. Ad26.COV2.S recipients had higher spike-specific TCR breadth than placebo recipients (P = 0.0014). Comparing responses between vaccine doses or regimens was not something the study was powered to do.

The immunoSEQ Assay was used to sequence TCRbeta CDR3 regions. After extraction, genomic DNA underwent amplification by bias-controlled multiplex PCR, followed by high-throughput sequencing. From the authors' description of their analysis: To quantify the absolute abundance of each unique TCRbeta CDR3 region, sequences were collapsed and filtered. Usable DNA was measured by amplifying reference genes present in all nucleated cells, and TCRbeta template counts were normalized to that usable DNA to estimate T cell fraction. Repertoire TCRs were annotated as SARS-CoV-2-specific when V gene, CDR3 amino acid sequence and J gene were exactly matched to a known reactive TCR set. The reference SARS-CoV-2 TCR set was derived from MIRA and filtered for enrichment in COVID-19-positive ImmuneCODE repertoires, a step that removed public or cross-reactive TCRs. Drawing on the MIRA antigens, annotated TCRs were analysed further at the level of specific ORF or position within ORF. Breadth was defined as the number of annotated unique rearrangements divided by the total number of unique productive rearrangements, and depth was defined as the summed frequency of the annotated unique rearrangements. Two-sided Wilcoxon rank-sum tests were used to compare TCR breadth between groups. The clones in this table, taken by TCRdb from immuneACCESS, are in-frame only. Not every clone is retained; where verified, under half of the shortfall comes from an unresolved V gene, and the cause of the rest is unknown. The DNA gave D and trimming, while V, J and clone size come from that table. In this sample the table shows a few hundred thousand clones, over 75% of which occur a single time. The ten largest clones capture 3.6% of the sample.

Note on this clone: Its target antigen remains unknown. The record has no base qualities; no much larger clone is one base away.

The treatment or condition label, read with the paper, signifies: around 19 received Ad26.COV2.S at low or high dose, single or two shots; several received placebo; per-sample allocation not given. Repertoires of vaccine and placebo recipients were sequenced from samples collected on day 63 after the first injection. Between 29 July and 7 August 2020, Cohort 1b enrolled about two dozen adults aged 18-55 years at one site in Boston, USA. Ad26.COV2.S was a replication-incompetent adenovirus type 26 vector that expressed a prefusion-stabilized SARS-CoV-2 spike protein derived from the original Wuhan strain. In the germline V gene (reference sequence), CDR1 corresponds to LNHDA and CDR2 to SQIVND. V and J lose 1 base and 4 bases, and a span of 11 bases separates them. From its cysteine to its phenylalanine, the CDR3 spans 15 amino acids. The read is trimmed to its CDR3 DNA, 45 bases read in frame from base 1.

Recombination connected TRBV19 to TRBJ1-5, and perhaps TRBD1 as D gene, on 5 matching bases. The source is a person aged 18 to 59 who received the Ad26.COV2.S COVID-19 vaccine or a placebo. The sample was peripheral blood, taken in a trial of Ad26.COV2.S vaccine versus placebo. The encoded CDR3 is CASSIAGRANQPQHF. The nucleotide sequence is TGTGCCAGTAGTATAGCCGGCAGGGCTAATCAGCCCCAGCATTTT.